Sequencing of this TCR beta chain was carried out in a study of T cells in Graves' hyperthyroidism and ophthalmopathy. The CDR3 runs 16 residues. V was cut by 5 bases and J by 0 bases, with 11 bases left in between. The V gene's germline CDR1 is SGHVS and CDR2 FNYEAQ. The source material, RNA transcripts, was used to amplify TCR beta CDR3 regions. Researchers ran a first-round RT-PCR on the TCR CDR3 using the HTBI primer set. TCRdb reprocessed the multiplex PCR reads with MiXCR, giving one entry per CDR3 protein. Among hundreds of thousands of distinct CDR3 sequences, 18% were seen once, and the ten largest hold over 15%.

Sequencing was carried out using blood. This rearrangement joins TRBV7-6 to TRBJ1-6; tentative D call: TRBD1 (5 bases). This TCR was sampled from a woman between 45 and 60 years old with Graves' hyperthyroidism that later progressed to Graves' ophthalmopathy. The CDR3 DNA sequence: TGTGCCAGCAGCCCTTCAGGGAGCTCCTATAATTCACCCCTCCACTTT. Its protein is CASSPSGSSYNSPLHF. The entire variable domain, with the rest obtained from reference TRBV7-6 and TRBJ1-6, is as follows: GAGVSQSPRYKVTKRGQDVALRCDPISGHVSLYWYRQALGQGPEFLTYFNYEAQQDKSGLPNDRFSAERPEGSISTLTIQRTEQRDSAMYRCASSPSGSSYNSPLHFGNGTRLTVT.